This paragraph covers one T cell receptor beta chain sequence. Its antigen is unknown. This sample stems from a study of CXCR3-negative and CXCR3-positive naive CD8 T cells. Study results and caveats: Naive cells positive for CXCR3 carried more hydrophobic TRB CDR3s than CXCR3-negative ones. Whereas memory cells differed, naive CXCR3-negative and CXCR3-positive cells shared similar TRBV-TRBJ usage. In both naive subsets diversity was comparably high, whereas memory CD8+ cells showed much lower diversity.

CDR1 is DFQATT, CDR2 SNEGSKA, per germline (reference sequence). CDR3 length: 16 amino acids. Cells that were CD45RO-CCR7+CD27+CD95- constituted naive CD8+ T cells. With UMI labels, 5' RACE was used to prepare the TRB cDNA libraries. TCRdb re-called the 5' RACE reads; every CDR3 protein appears as one record, without DNA. This table lists 95,000 to 100,000 distinct CDR3 sequences. The receptor's source is a human donor in good health. Some clones in this sample may be carry-over from other donors' samples. This chain uses TRBV20-1 with TRBJ2-1. What was sequenced was naive CXCR3+ CD8+ T cells from blood. Documented subset: CD45RO-CCR7+CD27+CD95- naive CD8+ T cells expressing CXCR3 (TNR3+). CDR3: CSARGAVLSSYNEQFF.